A selection of T cell receptor beta chains follows, all from one sample in a study of T-cell memory formation after mild COVID-19. One entry per CDR3 protein, called by TCRdb with MiXCR from the 5' RACE reads. The sample has hundreds of thousands of distinct CDR3 sequences, around 17% seen once; the top ten hold around 11%. What was sequenced was PBMCs or a T cell subset sorted from them (not recorded which). Receptors originate from an adult woman who had mild COVID-19 (a few samples of this study predate the infection). Cell type and time point are not known. The CDR3 runs from the conserved cysteine through the conserved F or W. The D gene is left open where the match is weak. Some rows mark clone size as missing; the rest say once, few, many or name a class of expanded clone.

abundance | j_gene | d_gene | v_gene | CDR3aa | CDR3nt
few | TRBJ1-1 | . | TRBV4-1 | CASSNLYGGSAFF | TGCGCCAGCAGCAATCTTTATGGGGGGTCCGCTTTCTTT
. | TRBJ2-1 | TRBD1 | TRBV7-9 | CASSSVRQGLNEQFF | TGTGCCAGCAGCTCTGTAAGACAGGGGCTCAATGAGCAGTTCTTC
. | TRBJ2-7 | . | TRBV16 | CASSPPWGSYEQYF | TGTGCCAGCAGCCCCCCTTGGGGTTCCTACGAGCAGTACTTC
. | TRBJ1-4 | TRBD1 | TRBV24-1 | CATSDFGQGGNEKLFF | TGTGCCACCAGTGATTTCGGACAGGGTGGAAATGAAAAACTGTTTTTT
. | TRBJ2-7 | TRBD2 | TRBV7-2 | CASSLGRAGGAYEQYF | TGTGCCAGCAGCTTAGGCCGAGCGGGAGGGGCCTACGAGCAGTACTTC
. | TRBJ1-6 | . | TRBV6-2/TRBV6-3 | CASAVGLVSGSPLHF | TGTGCCAGCGCCGTGGGACTGGTCTCGGGTTCACCCCTCCACTTT
once | TRBJ2-1 | . | TRBV11-3 | CASSLKLAAKGSYNEQFF | TGTGCCAGCAGCTTGAAACTAGCTGCAAAGGGATCCTACAATGAGCAGTTCTTC
few | TRBJ2-5 | TRBD2 | TRBV29-1 | CSVGGTSGHGRETQYF | TGCAGCGTTGGGGGGACTAGCGGCCATGGGAGGGAGACCCAGTACTTC
few | TRBJ2-1 | TRBD2 | TRBV19 | CASSNGLAGDQQFF | TGTGCCAGTAGTAACGGACTAGCGGGAGATCAGCAGTTCTTC
. | TRBJ2-1 | . | TRBV3-1 | CASSLGRPPRDEQFF | TGTGCCAGCAGCCTCGGGCGGCCACCTCGGGATGAGCAGTTCTTC
few | TRBJ2-2 | TRBD1 | TRBV6-5 | CASRNRGPTGELFF | TGTGCCAGCAGAAACAGGGGACCCACCGGGGAGCTGTTTTTT
few | TRBJ2-3 | . | TRBV29-1 | CSVEDKSRGTDTQYF | TGCAGCGTTGAAGATAAAAGCAGGGGCACAGATACGCAGTATTTT
. | TRBJ2-3 | . | TRBV9 | CASSVVSASVRDTQYF | TGTGCCAGCAGCGTAGTGTCAGCGTCGGTGAGGGATACGCAGTATTTT
few | TRBJ1-5 | . | TRBV6-1 | CASSEGGSNQPQHF | TGTGCCAGCAGTGAAGGGGGCTCCAATCAGCCCCAGCATTTT
. | TRBJ2-3 | . | TRBV20-1 | CSANHRGTDTQYF | TGCAGTGCTAATCACAGGGGCACAGATACGCAGTATTTT
. | TRBJ1-1 | . | TRBV9 | CASSVKSGTEAFF | TGTGCCAGCAGCGTAAAGTCCGGCACTGAAGCTTTCTTT
few | TRBJ2-1 | TRBD2 | TRBV2 | CASGLFAGGHGEQFF | TGTGCCAGCGGCCTGTTCGCGGGAGGGCACGGTGAGCAGTTCTTC
. | TRBJ2-7 | . | TRBV5-1 | CASSKADSSYVDEQYF | TGCGCCAGCAGCAAAGCGGACAGCTCATACGTCGACGAGCAGTACTTC
. | TRBJ2-1 | TRBD1 | TRBV11-2 | CASSTYRGQDEQFF | TGTGCCAGCAGCACTTACAGGGGGCAGGATGAGCAGTTCTTC
. | TRBJ2-1 | . | TRBV12-3/TRBV12-4 | CASRGGGFNEQFF | TGTGCCAGCAGGGGAGGGGGGTTCAATGAGCAGTTCTTC
. | TRBJ1-2 | . | TRBV4-3 | CASSPGHQGGGYTF | TGCGCCAGCAGCCCGGGTCACCAAGGGGGTGGCTACACCTTC
few | TRBJ2-1 | . | TRBV6-4 | CASSDPKHNEQFF | TGTGCCAGCAGTGACCCCAAACACAATGAGCAGTTCTTC
. | TRBJ2-5 | TRBD1 | TRBV6-1 | CASRARGRVQETQYF | TGTGCCAGCAGAGCCAGGGGGCGGGTACAAGAGACCCAGTACTTC
. | TRBJ2-1 | TRBD1 | TRBV12-3/TRBV12-4 | CASSFHRGRNNEQFF | TGTGCCAGCAGTTTCCACAGGGGTAGGAACAATGAGCAGTTCTTC
. | TRBJ2-1 | TRBD1 | TRBV24-1 | CATSDRGQGGWNEQFF | TGTGCCACCAGTGACCGCGGACAGGGTGGATGGAATGAGCAGTTCTTC
few | TRBJ2-3 | TRBD2 | TRBV7-9 | CASSLTLTSGADTQYF | TGTGCCAGCAGCTTAACGCTAACTAGCGGCGCAGATACGCAGTATTTT
. | TRBJ2-3 | TRBD1 | TRBV12-3/TRBV12-4 | CASKTGGVDTQYF | TGTGCCAGCAAGACAGGGGGGGTAGATACGCAGTATTTT
once | TRBJ2-2 | TRBD2 | TRBV20-1 | CSARDGASGGYTGELFF | TGCAGTGCTAGAGACGGTGCTAGCGGGGGGTACACCGGGGAGCTGTTTTTT
. | TRBJ1-6 | . | TRBV12-3/TRBV12-4 | CASLDRRSSSPLHF | TGTGCCAGCCTTGACAGGAGGTCTTCTTCACCCCTCCACTTT
. | TRBJ2-7 | . | TRBV3-1 | CASSQDFASPYEQYF | TGTGCCAGCAGCCAAGATTTTGCTAGCCCCTACGAGCAGTACTTC
few | TRBJ1-6 | . | TRBV7-8 | CASSPRGANNSPLHF | TGTGCCAGCAGCCCCCGCGGGGCTAACAATTCACCCCTCCACTTT
. | TRBJ2-6 | TRBD1 | TRBV27 | CASSFNRGQAGANVLTF | TGTGCCAGCAGTTTTAACAGGGGGCAGGCTGGGGCCAACGTCCTGACTTTC
few | TRBJ1-4 | . | TRBV19 | CASSIMRGKNEKLFF | TGTGCCAGTAGTATTATGCGGGGTAAAAATGAAAAACTGTTTTTT
many | TRBJ1-2 | . | TRBV19 | CASSRYGYGYTF | TGTGCCAGTAGCAGATATGGCTATGGCTACACCTTC
. | TRBJ1-1 | TRBD1 | TRBV5-4 | CASSLYRGTTEAFF | TGTGCCAGCAGCTTGTACAGGGGGACAACTGAAGCTTTCTTT
few | TRBJ2-3 | TRBD2 | TRBV30 | CAWSDPSGRIADTQYF | TGTGCCTGGAGTGACCCTAGCGGGAGGATCGCAGATACGCAGTATTTT
. | TRBJ1-5 | . | TRBV20-1 | CSAPMGAGRWGNQPQHF | TGCAGTGCCCCAATGGGAGCGGGTCGTTGGGGCAATCAGCCCCAGCATTTT
few | TRBJ1-1 | . | TRBV9 | CASSVGWETTEAFF | TGTGCCAGCAGCGTAGGGTGGGAGACCACTGAAGCTTTCTTT
many | TRBJ2-2 | . | TRBV5-1 | CASRNTGELFF | TGCGCCAGCAGAAACACCGGGGAGCTGTTTTTT
few | TRBJ2-2 | . | TRBV7-3 | CASSLGGLTNTGELFF | TGTGCCAGCAGCTTAGGGGGACTGACGAACACCGGGGAGCTGTTTTTT
few | TRBJ1-4 | . | TRBV21-1 | CASSKAGRRPNEKLFF | TGTGCCAGCAGCAAAGCCGGCCGTAGGCCTAATGAAAAACTGTTTTTT
. | TRBJ2-7 | . | TRBV5-1 | CASSLEMGVWDEQYF | TGCGCCAGCAGCTTGGAGATGGGTGTCTGGGACGAGCAGTACTTC
. | TRBJ2-7 | . | TRBV27 | CATKGRGEWYEQYF | TGTGCCACCAAGGGGCGGGGAGAGTGGTACGAGCAGTACTTC
. | TRBJ2-7 | . | TRBV3-1 | CASSLDLIPYEQYF | TGTGCCAGCAGCTTGGACCTAATCCCCTACGAGCAGTACTTC
. | TRBJ2-4 | TRBD1 | TRBV20-1 | CSKVPDRGTKNIQYF | TGCAGCAAAGTTCCTGACAGGGGGACCAAAAACATTCAGTACTTC
. | TRBJ2-2 | . | TRBV6-5 | CASRRHGELFF | TGTGCCAGCAGACGGCACGGGGAGCTGTTTTTT
few | TRBJ2-1 | . | TRBV5-4 | CASSSGGRNEQFF | TGTGCCAGCAGCTCGGGGGGCCGGAATGAGCAGTTCTTC
few | TRBJ1-6 | . | TRBV6-5 | CASSYRGTPLHF | TGTGCCAGCAGTTATAGGGGAACCCCCCTCCACTTT
few | TRBJ1-1 | TRBD1 | TRBV4-3 | CASSRLLGQGATEAFF | TGCGCCAGCAGCCGATTACTGGGACAGGGGGCGACTGAAGCTTTCTTT
. | TRBJ2-7 | TRBD1 | TRBV29-1 | CSAGDRGSYEQYF | TGCAGCGCGGGGGACAGGGGCTCCTACGAGCAGTACTTC
. | TRBJ2-4 | . | TRBV7-8 | CASSLGGRGNIQYF | TGTGCCAGCAGCTTAGGCGGCAGGGGCAACATTCAGTACTTC
few | TRBJ2-7 | TRBD1 | TRBV3-1 | CASSHAPGTGNYEQYF | TGTGCCAGCAGCCACGCTCCCGGGACAGGGAACTACGAGCAGTACTTC
. | TRBJ1-4 | TRBD1 | TRBV15 | CATSRGQTYNEKLFF | TGTGCCACCAGCAGGGGACAGACCTATAATGAAAAACTGTTTTTT
many | TRBJ2-1 | TRBD1 | TRBV5-6 | CASSFGTGYNEQFF | TGTGCCAGCAGCTTTGGGACAGGATACAATGAGCAGTTCTTC
. | TRBJ2-1 | . | TRBV9 | CASSVVRGEQFF | TGTGCCAGCAGCGTAGTAAGGGGGGAGCAGTTCTTC
. | TRBJ1-1 | . | TRBV18 | CASSPGTATEAFF | TGTGCCAGCTCACCCGGGACGGCCACTGAAGCTTTCTTT
few | TRBJ2-1 | . | TRBV27 | CASRRGQLNGDEQFF | TGTGCCAGCCGACGGGGGCAGCTCAACGGAGATGAGCAGTTCTTC
. | TRBJ1-1 | TRBD1 | TRBV7-9 | CASSPDRGVMNTEAFF | TGTGCCAGCAGCCCGGACAGGGGGGTAATGAACACTGAAGCTTTCTTT
. | TRBJ2-2 | . | TRBV29-1 | CSVAGHTGELFF | TGCAGCGTTGCCGGCCACACCGGGGAGCTGTTTTTT
many | TRBJ1-1 | . | TRBV9 | CASSVARNTEAFF | TGTGCCAGCAGTGTGGCTCGCAACACTGAAGCTTTCTTT